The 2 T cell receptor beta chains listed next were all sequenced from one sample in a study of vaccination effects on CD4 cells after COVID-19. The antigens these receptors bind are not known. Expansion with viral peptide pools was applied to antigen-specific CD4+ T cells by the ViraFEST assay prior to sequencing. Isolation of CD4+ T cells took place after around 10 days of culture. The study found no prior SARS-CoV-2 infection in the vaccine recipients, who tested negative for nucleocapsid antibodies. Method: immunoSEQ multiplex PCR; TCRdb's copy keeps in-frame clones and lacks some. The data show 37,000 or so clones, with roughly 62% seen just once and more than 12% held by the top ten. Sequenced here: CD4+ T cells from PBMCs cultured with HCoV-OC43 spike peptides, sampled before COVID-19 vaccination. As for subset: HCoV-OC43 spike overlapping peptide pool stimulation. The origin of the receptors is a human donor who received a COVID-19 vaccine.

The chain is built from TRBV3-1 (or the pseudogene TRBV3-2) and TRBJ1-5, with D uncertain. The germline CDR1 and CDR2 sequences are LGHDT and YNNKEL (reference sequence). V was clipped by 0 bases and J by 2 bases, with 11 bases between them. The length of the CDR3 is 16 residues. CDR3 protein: CASSQDPGGRNQPQHF. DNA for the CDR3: TGTGCCAGCAGCCAAGATCCGGGAGGGCGCAATCAGCCCCAGCATTTT.

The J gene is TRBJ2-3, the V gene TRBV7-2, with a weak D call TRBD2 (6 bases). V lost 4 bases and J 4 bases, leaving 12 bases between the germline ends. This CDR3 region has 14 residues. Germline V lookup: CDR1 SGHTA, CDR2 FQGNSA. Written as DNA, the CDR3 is TGTGCCAGCAGCTGGGGCGGGACCCCAGATACGCAGTATTTT. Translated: CASSWGGTPDTQYF.